The rows below give T cell receptor beta chains drawn from one sample of a study of T cells after somatic rescue of genetic block. Data came from immunoSEQ multiplex PCR; TCRdb stores just in-frame clones and leaves some out. The sample includes 12,000 to 15,000 clones, about three quarters of them seen just once. Sequencing was done on a sample of peripheral blood mononuclear cells (PBMCs). These receptors all stem from a boy aged 5-17 years. Both conserved end residues are part of each CDR3. Each record gives: clone size, J gene, V gene, CDR3 protein. Clone size is given for some rows only: seen once, a few or many times, or a class if the clone is expanded.

. | TRBJ1-1 | TRBV5-5 | CASSFGVPTEAFF
. | TRBJ2-4 | TRBV14 | CASSPRGLTKNIQYF
. | TRBJ2-3 | TRBV19 | CASIPRGASTDTQYF
. | TRBJ1-1 | TRBV6-5 | CATLLRGGKAEAFF
. | TRBJ1-4 | TRBV30 | CAWSASVLLLRATNEKLFF
once | TRBJ2-3 | TRBV5-1 | CASQLGMGVATDTQYF
. | TRBJ2-2 | TRBV27 | CASSSDRGLGLTGELFF
. | TRBJ1-5 | TRBV7-3 | CASSLGQAQPQHF
few | TRBJ1-5 | TRBV28 | CASSFRGDQPQHF
large | TRBJ2-7 | TRBV6-6 | CASSYPGGEQYF
. | TRBJ1-2 | TRBV4-1 | CASSQALGVYGYTF
. | TRBJ1-2 | TRBV21-1 | CASTTDRGYRDFPNYGYTF
once | TRBJ1-4 | TRBV19 | CASSITYRNEKLFF
. | TRBJ2-1 | TRBV19 | CASSIVAGSYYNEQFF
once | TRBJ2-3 | TRBV6-1 | CASSDYRDTQYF
. | TRBJ2-7 | TRBV5-1 | CASSRDRGPYEQYF
. | TRBJ1-2 | TRBV28 | CASSPGQGDYGYTF